This T cell receptor (beta chain) appears in the sequencing data of a study of immune cell composition in non-small cell lung cancer. Study at large: Tumours were mainly lung adenocarcinoma or squamous cell carcinoma.

The CDR3 runs to 17 residues. Germline assignment: CDR1 SGHRS and CDR2 YFSETQ. The junction had 10 bases not matched to a gene; V was cut back by 0 bases and J by 7 bases. Regarding the study as a whole: Lung adenocarcinomas had lower top 10 clone scores and clonality than squamous tumours.

DNA was extracted from unsorted cell suspensions stored frozen. Note on this clone: Its specificity is not known.

Profiled with immunoSEQ multiplex PCR; TCRdb holds only in-frame clones, not every one. This table holds about 2,800 clones, over 70% found once. This clonotype was sampled from a human donor with non-small cell lung cancer. The specimen sequenced was lung tumor tissue. The V and J genes are TRBV5-1 and TRBJ2-2; TRBD1 matches at 9 bases. Here the CDR3 reads CASSLEQGARGGGELFF. The CDR3 region has the DNA TGCGCCAGCAGCTTGGAACAGGGGGCGCGCGGTGGCGGGGAGCTGTTTTTT.